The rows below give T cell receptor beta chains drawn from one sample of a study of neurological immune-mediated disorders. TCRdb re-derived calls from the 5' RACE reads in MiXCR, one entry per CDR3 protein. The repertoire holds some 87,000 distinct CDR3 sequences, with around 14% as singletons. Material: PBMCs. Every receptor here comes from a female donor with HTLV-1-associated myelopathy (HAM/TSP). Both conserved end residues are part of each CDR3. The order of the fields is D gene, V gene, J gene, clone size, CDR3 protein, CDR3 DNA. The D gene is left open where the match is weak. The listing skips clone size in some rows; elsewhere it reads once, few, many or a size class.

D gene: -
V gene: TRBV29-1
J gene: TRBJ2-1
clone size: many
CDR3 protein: CSVAKAGADNEQFF
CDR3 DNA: TGCAGCGTTGCGAAGGCGGGGGCTGACAATGAGCAGTTCTTC

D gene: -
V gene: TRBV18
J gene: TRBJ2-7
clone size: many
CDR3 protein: CASSPPDTFYEQYF
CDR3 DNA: TGTGCCAGCTCACCACCGGACACCTTCTACGAGCAGTACTTC

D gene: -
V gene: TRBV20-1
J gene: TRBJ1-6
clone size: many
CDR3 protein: CSARRLNSPLHF
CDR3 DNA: TGCAGTGCTAGAAGGCTCAACTCACCCCTCCACTTT

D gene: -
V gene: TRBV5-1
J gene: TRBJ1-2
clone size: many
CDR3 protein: CASSFRELGFNYGYTF
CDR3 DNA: TGCGCCAGCAGCTTCCGTGAGTTAGGGTTTAACTATGGCTACACCTTC

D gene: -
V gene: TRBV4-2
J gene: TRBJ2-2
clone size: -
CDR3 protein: CASSQDATYTGELFF
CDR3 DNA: TGTGCCAGCAGCCAAGATGCCACCTACACCGGGGAGCTGTTTTTT

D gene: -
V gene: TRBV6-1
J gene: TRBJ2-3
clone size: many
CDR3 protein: CASSDRGHLTDTQYF
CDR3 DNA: TGTGCCAGCAGTGACCGGGGCCACCTCACAGATACGCAGTATTTT

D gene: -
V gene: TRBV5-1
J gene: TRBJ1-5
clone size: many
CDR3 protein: CASSLGEGFNQPQHF
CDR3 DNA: TGCGCCAGCAGCTTGGGCGAGGGGTTCAATCAGCCCCAGCATTTT

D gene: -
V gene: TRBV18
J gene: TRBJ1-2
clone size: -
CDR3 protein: CASSPATGGGYTF
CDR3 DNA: TGTGCCAGCTCACCAGCGACCGGGGGCGGCTACACCTTC

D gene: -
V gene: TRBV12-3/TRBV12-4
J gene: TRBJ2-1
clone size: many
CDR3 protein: CASSWGGGNNEQFF
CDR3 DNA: TGTGCCAGCAGTTGGGGAGGGGGGAACAATGAGCAGTTCTTC

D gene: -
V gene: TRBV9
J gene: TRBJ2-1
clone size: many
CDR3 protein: CASSVDMGGPFGPFF
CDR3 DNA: TGTGCCAGCAGCGTAGATATGGGGGGGCCGTTCGGTCCGTTCTTC

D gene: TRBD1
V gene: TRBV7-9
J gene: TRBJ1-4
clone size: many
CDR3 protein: CASSPDRGTNEKLFF
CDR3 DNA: TGTGCCAGCAGCCCCGACAGGGGAACTAATGAAAAACTGTTTTTT

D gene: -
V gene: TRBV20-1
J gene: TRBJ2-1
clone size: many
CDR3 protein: CSATGTPLAHEQFF
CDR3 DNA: TGCAGTGCTACCGGGACACCCTTGGCCCATGAGCAGTTCTTC

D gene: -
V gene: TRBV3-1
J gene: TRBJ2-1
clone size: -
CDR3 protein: CVSGRSSYNEQFF
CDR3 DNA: TGTGTCAGCGGTCGAAGCTCCTACAATGAGCAGTTCTTC

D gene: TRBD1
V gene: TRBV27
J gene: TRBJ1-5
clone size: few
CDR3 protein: CASPGQGGNQPQHF
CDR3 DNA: TGTGCCAGCCCAGGGCAGGGGGGAAATCAGCCCCAGCATTTT

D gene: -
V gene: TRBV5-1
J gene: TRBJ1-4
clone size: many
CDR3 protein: CASSFYPAPNEKLFF
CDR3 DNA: TGCGCCAGCAGCTTCTACCCAGCCCCTAATGAAAAACTGTTTTTT

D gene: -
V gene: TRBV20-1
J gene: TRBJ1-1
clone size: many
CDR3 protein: CSARGNTGLAEAFF
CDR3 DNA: TGCAGTGCTAGAGGGAATACAGGGCTGGCTGAAGCTTTCTTT

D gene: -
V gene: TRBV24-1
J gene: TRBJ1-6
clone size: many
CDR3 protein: CATSGNGSSYNSPLHF
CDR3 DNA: TGTGCCACCAGTGGTAATGGGAGCTCCTATAATTCACCCCTCCACTTT

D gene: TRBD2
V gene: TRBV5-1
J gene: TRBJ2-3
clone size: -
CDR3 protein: CASSLDGGGAKDTQYF
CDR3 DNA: TGCGCCAGCAGCTTGGATGGCGGGGGGGCCAAAGATACGCAGTATTTT

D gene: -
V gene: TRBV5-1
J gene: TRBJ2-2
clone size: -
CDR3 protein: CASSLVKTHPPTGELFF
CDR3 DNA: TGCGCCAGCAGCTTGGTAAAGACCCACCCTCCCACCGGGGAGCTGTTTTTT

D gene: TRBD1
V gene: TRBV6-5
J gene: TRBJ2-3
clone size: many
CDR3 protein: CASGPQGAPSTDTQYF
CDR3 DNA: TGTGCCAGCGGCCCTCAGGGGGCCCCTAGCACAGATACGCAGTATTTT

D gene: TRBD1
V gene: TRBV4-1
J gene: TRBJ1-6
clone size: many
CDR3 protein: CASSQVPDRGVSPLHF
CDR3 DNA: TGCGCCAGCAGCCAAGTCCCCGACAGGGGTGTTTCACCCCTCCACTTT

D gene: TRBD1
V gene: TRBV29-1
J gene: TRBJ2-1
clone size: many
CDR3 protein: CSVPDRKSYNEQFF
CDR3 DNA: TGCAGCGTACCGGACAGGAAGTCCTACAATGAGCAGTTCTTC

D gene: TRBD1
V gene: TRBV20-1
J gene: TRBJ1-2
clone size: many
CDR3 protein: CSARDRGGPLYGYTF
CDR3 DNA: TGCAGTGCTAGAGACCGAGGGGGCCCCCTTTATGGCTACACCTTC

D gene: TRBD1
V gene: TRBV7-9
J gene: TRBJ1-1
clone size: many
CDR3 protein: CASSRSGGGMNTEAFF
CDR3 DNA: TGTGCCAGCAGCCGGTCAGGGGGGGGAATGAACACTGAAGCTTTCTTT

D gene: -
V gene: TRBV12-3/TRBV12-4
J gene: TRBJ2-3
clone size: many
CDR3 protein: CASSTRRAWRATDTQYF
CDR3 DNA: TGTGCCAGCAGTACCCGTCGGGCGTGGAGGGCCACAGATACGCAGTATTTT

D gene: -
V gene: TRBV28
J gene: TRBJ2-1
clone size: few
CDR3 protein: CASSPVLGTEGVNEQFF
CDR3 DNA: TGTGCCAGCAGTCCGGTTCTAGGGACCGAGGGGGTCAATGAGCAGTTCTTC

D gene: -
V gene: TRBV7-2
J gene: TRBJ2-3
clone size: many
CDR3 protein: CASSLMAGAPGVTQYF
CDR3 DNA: TGTGCCAGCAGCTTAATGGCGGGGGCCCCCGGTGTTACGCAGTATTTT

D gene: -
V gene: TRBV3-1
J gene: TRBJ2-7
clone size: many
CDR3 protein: CASSPTGVSYEQYF
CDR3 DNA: TGTGCCAGCAGCCCCACCGGTGTTAGTTACGAGCAGTACTTC

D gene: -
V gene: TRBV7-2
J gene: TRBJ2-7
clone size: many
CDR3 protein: CASTPTARDEQYF
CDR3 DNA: TGTGCCAGCACCCCCACTGCCAGGGACGAGCAGTACTTC

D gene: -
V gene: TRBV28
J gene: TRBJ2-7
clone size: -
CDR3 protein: CASSLYGAYEQYF
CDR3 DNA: TGTGCCAGCAGTTTATACGGAGCCTACGAGCAGTACTTC

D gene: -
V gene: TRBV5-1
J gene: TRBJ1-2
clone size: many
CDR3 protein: CASSLDMGFYGYTF
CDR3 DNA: TGCGCCAGCAGCTTGGATATGGGGTTCTATGGCTACACCTTC

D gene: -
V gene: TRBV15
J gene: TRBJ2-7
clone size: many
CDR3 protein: CATSRDRNPPQYF
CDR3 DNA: TGTGCCACCAGCAGAGATCGGAACCCTCCGCAGTACTTC

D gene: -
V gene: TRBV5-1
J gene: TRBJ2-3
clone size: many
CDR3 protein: CASSLRSPGADTQYF
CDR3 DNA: TGCGCCAGCAGCTTGAGGTCCCCGGGGGCGGATACGCAGTATTTT

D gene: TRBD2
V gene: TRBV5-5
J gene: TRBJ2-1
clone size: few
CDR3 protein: CASSLWGGSSYNEQFF
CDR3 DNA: TGTGCCAGCAGCTTGTGGGGGGGGAGCTCCTACAATGAGCAGTTCTTC

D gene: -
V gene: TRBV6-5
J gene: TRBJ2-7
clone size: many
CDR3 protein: CASSYGQGLEQYF
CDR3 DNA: TGTGCCAGCAGTTACGGCCAGGGGCTAGAGCAGTACTTC

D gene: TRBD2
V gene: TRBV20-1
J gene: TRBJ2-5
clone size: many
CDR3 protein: CSARILAGGETQYF
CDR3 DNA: TGCAGTGCTAGAATCCTAGCGGGGGGAGAGACCCAGTACTTC

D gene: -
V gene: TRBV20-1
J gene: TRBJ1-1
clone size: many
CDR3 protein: CSARKGYDTEAFF
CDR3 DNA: TGCAGTGCTAGAAAAGGGTACGACACTGAAGCTTTCTTT

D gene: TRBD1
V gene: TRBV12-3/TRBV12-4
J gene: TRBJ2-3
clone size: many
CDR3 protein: CASSPMGQGSLYTQYF
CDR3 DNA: TGTGCCAGCAGTCCCATGGGACAGGGTTCGCTCTATACGCAGTATTTT

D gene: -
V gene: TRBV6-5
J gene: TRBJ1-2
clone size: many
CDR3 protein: CASHRAASGGYTF
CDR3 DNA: TGTGCCAGTCACAGGGCCGCTTCTGGTGGCTACACCTTC

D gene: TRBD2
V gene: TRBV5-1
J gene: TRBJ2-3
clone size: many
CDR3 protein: CASSLDPSGGAGGSNTDTQYF
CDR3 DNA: TGCGCCAGCAGCTTGGACCCTAGCGGGGGGGCCGGCGGATCAAACACAGATACGCAGTATTTT

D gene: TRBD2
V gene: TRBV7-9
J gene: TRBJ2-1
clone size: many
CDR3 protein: CASSSAWEGAYGNEQFF
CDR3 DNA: TGTGCCAGCAGTTCAGCATGGGAGGGAGCCTACGGCAATGAGCAGTTCTTC

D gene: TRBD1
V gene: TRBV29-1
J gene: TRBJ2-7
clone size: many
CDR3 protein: CSVEEWGQGSEQYF
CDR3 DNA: TGCAGCGTTGAAGAATGGGGACAGGGCTCCGAGCAGTACTTC